This TCR beta chain was observed in a study of T cells in Graves' hyperthyroidism and ophthalmopathy. Turning to the study itself: The authors collected peripheral blood at initial diagnosis, before any treatment.

This clonotype was recorded at least ten times. The CDR3 regions of TCR beta were amplified from RNA transcripts. TCR CDR3 regions were first amplified by RT-PCR with HTBI primers. MiXCR was run by TCRdb on the multiplex PCR reads, yielding one entry per CDR3 protein. The table includes approximately 400,000 distinct CDR3 sequences, more than 11% detected once. Germline lookup yields CDR1 MNHNS and CDR2 SASEGT. The CDR3 totals 15 residues. V lost 5 bases to trimming and J lost 5 bases, with 15 bases between them. Based on clinical symptoms, serum thyroxine and TRAb, thyroid ultrasound and orbital computed tomography, diagnoses were reached.

The V call is TRBV6-1, the J call TRBJ1-4; a possible D gene is TRBD1 (6 bases). Material: blood. The receptor was isolated from a woman between 55 and 75 years old with Graves' hyperthyroidism. CDR3 protein: CASSYYREENEKLFF. The DNA for the CDR3 is TGTGCCAGCAGTTATTACAGGGAGGAGAATGAAAAACTGTTTTTT.